Listed below are T cell receptor beta chains from one sample, sequenced in a study of regulatory and conventional T cells in RAG deficiency. TCRdb's table, derived via immunoSEQ multiplex PCR, lists solely in-frame clones and lacks some. This table has about 29,000 clones, about 95% appearing once. The same data also contributed to another study, on regulatory T cells.

Sequenced sample: CD25- CD4+ T cells sorted from blood. The receptors were gathered from a human donor in good health. Both conserved end residues are part of each CDR3. The order of the fields is V gene, D gene, J gene, CDR3 DNA, CDR3 protein. A D gene is named only where the DNA matches it firmly.

v_call: TRBV9; d_call: .; j_call: TRBJ1-6; cdr3_nt: TGTGCCAGCAGCGTGGACACGTTATTTAATTCACCCCTCCACTTT; cdr3_aa: CASSVDTLFNSPLHF
v_call: TRBV5-4; d_call: .; j_call: TRBJ2-5; cdr3_nt: TGTGCCAGCAGCCTTAGACCGGCTACTAGATCCCAAGAGACCCAGTACTTC; cdr3_aa: CASSLRPATRSQETQYF
v_call: TRBV7-2; d_call: .; j_call: TRBJ2-5; cdr3_nt: TGTGCCAGCAGCTTAGCGCAGGGGAGGGTGGTGGCCCAGTACTTC; cdr3_aa: CASSLAQGRVVAQYF
v_call: TRBV19; d_call: TRBD2; j_call: TRBJ2-1; cdr3_nt: TGTGCCACCTCAACTTGGGGGGGGACCATGAGGGCAGGCAATGAGCAGTTCTTC; cdr3_aa: CATSTWGGTMRAGNEQFF
v_call: TRBV6-1; d_call: .; j_call: TRBJ1-4; cdr3_nt: TGTGCCAGCAGTGAATCCCCGGGACTTCTGGGACTGTTTTTT; cdr3_aa: CASSESPGLLGLFF
v_call: TRBV15; d_call: .; j_call: TRBJ1-5; cdr3_nt: TGTGCCACCAGCAGAGATAACAGGGTTAATCAGCCCCAGCATTTT; cdr3_aa: CATSRDNRVNQPQHF
v_call: TRBV5-1; d_call: TRBD2; j_call: TRBJ2-7; cdr3_nt: TGCGCCAGCAGCTTGATGGTAGCGGGGAACTACGAGCAGTACTTC; cdr3_aa: CASSLMVAGNYEQYF
v_call: TRBV28; d_call: .; j_call: TRBJ1-4; cdr3_nt: TGTGCCAGCAGTTCGGGAGGGACGCTGGGTGAAAAACTGTTTTTT; cdr3_aa: CASSSGGTLGEKLFF
v_call: TRBV5-1; d_call: TRBD1; j_call: TRBJ2-7; cdr3_nt: TGCGCCAGCAGCAGGGGGACAGACCCGAGCTCCTACGAGCAGTACTTC; cdr3_aa: CASSRGTDPSSYEQYF
v_call: TRBV4-2; d_call: .; j_call: TRBJ2-2; cdr3_nt: TGTGCCAGCAGCCAAGTTCTGACAGTTGCGAACACCGGGGAGCTGTTTTTT; cdr3_aa: CASSQVLTVANTGELFF
v_call: TRBV27; d_call: TRBD1; j_call: TRBJ1-4; cdr3_nt: TGTGCCAGCAGCCACGTCACAGGGGCCTTTAGGGAAAAACTGTTTTTT; cdr3_aa: CASSHVTGAFREKLFF
v_call: TRBV7-9; d_call: TRBD1; j_call: TRBJ1-1; cdr3_nt: TGTGCCCCCAGGGGGCAGGAGATTTCGAACACTGAAGCTTTCTTT; cdr3_aa: CAPRGQEISNTEAFF
v_call: TRBV7-2; d_call: .; j_call: TRBJ1-5; cdr3_nt: TGTGCCAGCAGCAACATGACAGGCGGGAGTCAGCCCCAGCATTTT; cdr3_aa: CASSNMTGGSQPQHF
v_call: TRBV30; d_call: .; j_call: TRBJ1-1; cdr3_nt: TGTGCCTGGAGTGTACCTAGGTCTGAAGCTTTCTTT; cdr3_aa: CAWSVPRSEAFF